Below, 5 T cell receptor beta chains from the same sample are listed, as sequenced in a study of CD8+CD57+ T cells in acquired aplastic anemia. The template for TCR beta VDJ and CDR3 sequence profiling was genomic DNA. MiXCR, applied by TCRdb to the reads, yields one record per CDR3 protein. This table holds about 180,000 distinct CDR3 sequences, around 50% found once. Whoever was chosen for sequencing had shown CD8+CD57+ cell expansion by flow cytometry. Sequenced: sorted CD4+, CD8+, or CD8+CD57+ T cells (not recorded which) from PBMCs. All receptors derive from a human donor with aplastic anemia.

The chain carries TRBV10-3 and TRBJ1-1; D perhaps matches TRBD1 (5 bases). Germline loops: CDR1 ENHRY, CDR2 SYGVKD. Trimming pared 10 bases from V and 0 bases from J, leaving 15 bases between. The length of the CDR3 is 14 residues. CDR3 loop: CATRSGTLNTEAFF. Written as DNA, the CDR3 is TGTGCCACCCGATCCGGGACCTTGAACACTGAAGCTTTCTTT.

The chain links TRBV15 to TRBJ2-5; D is unresolved. Trimming removed 1 base at V and 5 bases at J, with 8 bases between. The CDR3 runs to 13 residues. The germline gives CDR1 LNHNV, CDR2 YYDKDF (reference sequence). For the CDR3, the DNA is TGTGCCACCAGCAGAGCTTATATGGAGACCCAGTACTTC. This sequence encodes CATSRAYMETQYF.

About this clonotype itself: A clone one base away is much larger, so this may be a read error. The chain links TRBV5-1 to TRBJ2-3; 9 positions match TRBD2. Germline CDR1 and CDR2: SGHRS and YFSETQ. This CDR3 comprises 13 residues. The V and J ends lost 5 bases and 5 bases, in that order; junction bases with no gene match: 3. CDR3 coding DNA: TGCGCCAGCAGGGCGGGAGGGGTAGATACGCAGTATTTT. It specifies CASRAGGVDTQYF.

The rearrangement links TRBV6-1 to TRBJ2-1; TRBD2 matches 9 bases. This CDR3 comprises 17 residues. Trimming cost V 4 bases and J 5 bases; bases outside gene matches: 12. Germline values: CDR1 MNHNS, CDR2 SASEGT. The CDR3 reads CASSVAGGGGSDNEQFF. CDR3 sequence (DNA): TGTGCCAGCAGTGTCGCAGGCGGGGGGGGCTCGGACAATGAGCAGTTCTTC.

This clonotype was picked up many times. As DNA, the CDR3 is TGTGCCAGCAGCCGACGGGACAGGGGTTACGAGCAGTACTTC. Translated, it gives CASSRRDRGYEQYF. The J gene is TRBJ2-7, the V gene TRBV7-9; 10 bases are shared with TRBD1. V trimming: 5 bases; J trimming: 4 bases; junction bases outside the gene matches: 5. Germline CDR1 SEHNR, CDR2 FQNEAQ (reference sequence). CDR3 length equals 14 residues.